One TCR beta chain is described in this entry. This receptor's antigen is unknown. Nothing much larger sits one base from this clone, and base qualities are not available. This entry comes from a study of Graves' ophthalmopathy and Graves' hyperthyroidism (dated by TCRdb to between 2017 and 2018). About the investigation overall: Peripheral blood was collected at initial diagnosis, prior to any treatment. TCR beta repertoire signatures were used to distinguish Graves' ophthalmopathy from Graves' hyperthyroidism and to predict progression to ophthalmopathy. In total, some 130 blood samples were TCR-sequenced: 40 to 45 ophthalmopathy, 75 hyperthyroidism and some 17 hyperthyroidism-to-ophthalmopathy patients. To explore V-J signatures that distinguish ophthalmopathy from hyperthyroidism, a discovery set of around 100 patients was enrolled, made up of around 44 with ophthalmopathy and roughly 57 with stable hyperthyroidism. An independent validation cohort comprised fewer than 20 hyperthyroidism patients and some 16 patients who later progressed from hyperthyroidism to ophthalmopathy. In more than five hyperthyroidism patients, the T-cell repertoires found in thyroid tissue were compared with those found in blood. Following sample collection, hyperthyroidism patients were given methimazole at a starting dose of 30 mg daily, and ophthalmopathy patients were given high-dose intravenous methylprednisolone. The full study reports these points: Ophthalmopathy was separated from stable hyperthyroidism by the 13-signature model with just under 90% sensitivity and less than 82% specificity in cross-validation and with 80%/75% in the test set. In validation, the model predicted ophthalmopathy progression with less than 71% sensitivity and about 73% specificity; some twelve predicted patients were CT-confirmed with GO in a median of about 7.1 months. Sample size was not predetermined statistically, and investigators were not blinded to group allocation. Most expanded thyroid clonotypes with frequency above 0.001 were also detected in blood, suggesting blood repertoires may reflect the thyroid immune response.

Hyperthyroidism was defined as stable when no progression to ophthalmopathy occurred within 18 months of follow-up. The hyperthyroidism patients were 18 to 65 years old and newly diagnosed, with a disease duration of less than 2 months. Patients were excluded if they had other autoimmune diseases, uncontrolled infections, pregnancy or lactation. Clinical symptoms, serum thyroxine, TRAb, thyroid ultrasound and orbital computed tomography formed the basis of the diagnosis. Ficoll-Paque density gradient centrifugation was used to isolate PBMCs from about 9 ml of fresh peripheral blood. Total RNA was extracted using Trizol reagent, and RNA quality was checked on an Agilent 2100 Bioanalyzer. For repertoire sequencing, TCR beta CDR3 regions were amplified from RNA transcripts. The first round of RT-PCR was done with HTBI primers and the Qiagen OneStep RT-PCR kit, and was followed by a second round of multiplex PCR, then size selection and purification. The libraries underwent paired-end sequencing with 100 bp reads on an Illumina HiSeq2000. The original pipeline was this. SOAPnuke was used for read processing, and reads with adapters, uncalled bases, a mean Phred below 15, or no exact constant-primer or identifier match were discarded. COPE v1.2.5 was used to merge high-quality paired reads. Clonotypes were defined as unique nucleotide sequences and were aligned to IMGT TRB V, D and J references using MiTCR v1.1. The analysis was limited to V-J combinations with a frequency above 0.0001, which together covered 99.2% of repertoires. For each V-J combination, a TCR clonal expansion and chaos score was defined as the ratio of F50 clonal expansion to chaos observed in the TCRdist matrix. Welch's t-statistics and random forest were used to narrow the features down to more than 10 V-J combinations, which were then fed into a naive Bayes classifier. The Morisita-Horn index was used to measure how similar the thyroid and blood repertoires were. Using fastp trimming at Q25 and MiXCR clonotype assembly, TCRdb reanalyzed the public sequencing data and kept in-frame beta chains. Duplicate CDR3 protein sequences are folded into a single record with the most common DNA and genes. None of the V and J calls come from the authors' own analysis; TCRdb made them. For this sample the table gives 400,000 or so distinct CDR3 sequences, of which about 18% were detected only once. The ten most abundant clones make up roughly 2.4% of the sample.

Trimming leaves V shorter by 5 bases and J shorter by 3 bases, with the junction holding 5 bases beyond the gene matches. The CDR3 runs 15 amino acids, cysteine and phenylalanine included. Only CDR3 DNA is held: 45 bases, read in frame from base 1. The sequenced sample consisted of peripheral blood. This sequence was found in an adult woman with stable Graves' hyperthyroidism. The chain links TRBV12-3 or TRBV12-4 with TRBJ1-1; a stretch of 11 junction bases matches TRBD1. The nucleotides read TGTGCCAGCAGTCCCGAGGACAGGGGGCACACTGAAGCTTTCTTT. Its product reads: CASSPEDRGHTEAFF.